Shown below are 2 T cell receptor beta chains from a single sample sequenced in a study of blood T cell repertoires in COVID-19 (dated by TCRdb to the early 2020s). Library prep was done by the immunoSEQ multiplex PCR assay. Entries here come from immuneACCESS through TCRdb and include only in-frame sequences with V and J called. Some clones fail to appear in such tables; in the studies checked, an unresolved V gene covers under half of the shortfall, and the cause of the remainder is unknown. This sample lists under 200,000 clones; around 84% were detected once. The ten largest clonotypes hold about 8.6% of the sample. Material: PBMCs or T cells enriched from blood (not recorded which). The receptors come from a woman aged 45-65 years who had recovered from COVID-19.

The rearrangement joins TRBV5-4 to TRBJ2-2, with TRBD2 as a possible D gene (5 bases). The CDR3 length is 14 residues. V lost 3 bases and J lost 6, with 12 bases in between. Looked up from germline, CDR1 is SGHNT and CDR2 is YYREEE (reference sequence). The CDR3 DNA reads TGTGCCAGCAGCTCTGCTAGCTTCGCCGGGGAGCTGTTTTTT. It encodes CASSSASFAGELFF.

The V and J genes are TRBV27 and TRBJ1-2, with TRBD1 matching over 9 bases. The ends lost 0 bases at V and 2 bases at J; junction bases unmatched: 4. CDR3 length equals 16 residues. Germline lookup yields CDR1 MNHEY and CDR2 SMNVEV (reference sequence). CDR3 in amino acids: CASSLSGQGRNYGYTF. The CDR3 DNA is TGTGCCAGCAGTTTATCGGGACAGGGAAGGAACTATGGCTACACCTTC.